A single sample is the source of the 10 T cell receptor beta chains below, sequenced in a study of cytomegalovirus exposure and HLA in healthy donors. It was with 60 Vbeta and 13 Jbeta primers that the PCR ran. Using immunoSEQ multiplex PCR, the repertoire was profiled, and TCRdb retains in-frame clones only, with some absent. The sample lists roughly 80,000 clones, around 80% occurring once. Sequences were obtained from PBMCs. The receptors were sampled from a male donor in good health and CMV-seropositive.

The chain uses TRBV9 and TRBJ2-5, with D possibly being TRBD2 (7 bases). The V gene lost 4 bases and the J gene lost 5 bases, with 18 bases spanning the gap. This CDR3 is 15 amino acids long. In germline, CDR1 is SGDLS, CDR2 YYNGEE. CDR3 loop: CASSLTWGGAETQYF. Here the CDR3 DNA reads TGTGCCAGCAGCCTTACCTGGGGGGGGGCCGAGACCCAGTACTTC. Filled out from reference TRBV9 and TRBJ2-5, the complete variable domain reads DSGVTQTPKHLITATGQRVTLRCSPRSGDLSVYWYQQSLDQGLQFLIQYYNGEERAKGNILERFSAQQFPDLHSELNLSSLELGDSALYFCASSLTWGGAETQYFGPGTRLLVL.

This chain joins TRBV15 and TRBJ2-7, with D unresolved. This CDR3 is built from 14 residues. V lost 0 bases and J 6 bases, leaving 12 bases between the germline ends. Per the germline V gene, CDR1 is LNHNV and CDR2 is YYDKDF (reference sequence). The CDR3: CATSRDSIRVEQYF. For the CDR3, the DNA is TGTGCCACCAGCAGAGACTCAATCCGGGTCGAGCAGTACTTC.

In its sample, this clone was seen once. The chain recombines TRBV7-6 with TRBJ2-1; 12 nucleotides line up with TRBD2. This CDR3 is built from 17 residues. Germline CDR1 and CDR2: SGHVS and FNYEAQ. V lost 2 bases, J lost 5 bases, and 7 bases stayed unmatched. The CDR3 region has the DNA TGTGCCAGCAGCTTATACCTAGCGGGAGGGTACAACAATGAGCAGTTCTTC. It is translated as CASSLYLAGGYNNEQFF.

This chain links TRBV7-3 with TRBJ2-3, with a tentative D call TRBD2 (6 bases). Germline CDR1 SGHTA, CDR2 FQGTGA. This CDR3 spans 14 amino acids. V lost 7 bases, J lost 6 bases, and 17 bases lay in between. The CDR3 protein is CASNDGGSGDTQYF. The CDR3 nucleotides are TGTGCCAGCAATGATGGGGGGTCCGGGGATACGCAGTATTTT.

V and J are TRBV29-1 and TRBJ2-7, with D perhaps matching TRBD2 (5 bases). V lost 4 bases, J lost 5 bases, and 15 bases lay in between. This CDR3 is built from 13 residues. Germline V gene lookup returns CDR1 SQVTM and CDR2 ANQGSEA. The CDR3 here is CSVGVPGRNEQYF. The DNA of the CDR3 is TGCAGCGTTGGAGTTCCGGGGAGAAACGAGCAGTACTTC.

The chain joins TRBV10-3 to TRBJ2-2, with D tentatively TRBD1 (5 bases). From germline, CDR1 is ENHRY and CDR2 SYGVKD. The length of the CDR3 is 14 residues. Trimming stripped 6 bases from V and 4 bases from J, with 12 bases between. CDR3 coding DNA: TGTGCCATCAGAGACAGTGTCGGCACCGGGGAGCTGTTTTTT. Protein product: CAIRDSVGTGELFF.

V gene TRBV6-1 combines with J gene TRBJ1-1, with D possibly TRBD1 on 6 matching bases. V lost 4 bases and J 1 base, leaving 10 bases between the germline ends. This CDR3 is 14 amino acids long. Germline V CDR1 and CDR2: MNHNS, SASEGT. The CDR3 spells CASSVTGSNTEAFF. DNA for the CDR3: TGTGCCAGCAGTGTAACAGGGTCGAACACTGAAGCTTTCTTT.

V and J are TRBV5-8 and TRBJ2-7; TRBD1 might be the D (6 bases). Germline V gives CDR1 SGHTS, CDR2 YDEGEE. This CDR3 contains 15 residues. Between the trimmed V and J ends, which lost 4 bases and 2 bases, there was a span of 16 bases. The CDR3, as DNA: TGTGCCAGCAGCCCGACAGGAACCCGAACCTACGAGCAGTACTTC. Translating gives CASSPTGTRTYEQYF.

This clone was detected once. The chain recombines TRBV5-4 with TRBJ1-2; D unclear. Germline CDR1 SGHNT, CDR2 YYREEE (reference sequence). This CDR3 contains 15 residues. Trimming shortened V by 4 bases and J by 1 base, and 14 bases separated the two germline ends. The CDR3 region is CASSQAGTSNYGYTF. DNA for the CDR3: TGTGCCAGCAGCCAAGCAGGTACCAGTAACTATGGCTACACCTTC.

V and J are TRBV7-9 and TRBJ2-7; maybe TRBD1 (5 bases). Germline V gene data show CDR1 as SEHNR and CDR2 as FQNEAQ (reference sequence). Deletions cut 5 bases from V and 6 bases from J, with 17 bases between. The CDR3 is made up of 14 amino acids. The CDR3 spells CASSNPDTTVEQYF. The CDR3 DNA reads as TGTGCCAGCAGCAACCCGGACACCACGGTCGAGCAGTACTTC.